Following are 16 T cell receptor beta chains from one sample sequenced in a study of regulatory T cells in long-lasting Graves disease. Documented time point: newly diagnosed GD, antithyroid drugs for less than 3 months. PBMCs provided the RNA from which the TCR library was made. Arm-PCR with iRepertoire HTBI primers amplified the CDR3 regions for these TCR beta libraries. In TCRdb, the multiplex PCR reads were re-called with MiXCR into one record per CDR3 protein. The table shows 250,000 or so distinct CDR3 sequences, with around 20% occurring only once. This specimen consisted of peripheral blood mononuclear cells (PBMCs), obtained at new diagnosis, from a patient treated with antithyroid drugs. These receptors were collected from a female donor with Graves disease.

This clonotype was recorded at least ten times. The chain couples TRBV27 to TRBJ2-1; D might be TRBD1 (6 bases). The CDR3 spans 14 residues. V shed 6 bases and J shed 2 bases, with 11 bases lying between them. In germline, CDR1 is MNHEY, CDR2 SMNVEV (reference sequence). The CDR3 sequence: CASSLTGPYNEQFF. The CDR3 nucleotides are TGTGCCAGCAGCTTGACAGGCCCCTACAATGAGCAGTTCTTC.

This clonotype showed up many times. The gene calls are TRBV7-9 and TRBJ1-2; D call uncertain. CDR1 and CDR2 (germline): SEHNR, FQNEAQ (reference sequence). This CDR3 is 15 amino acids long. The V end was cut by 1 base, the J end by 4 bases, with 13 bases between. Written as DNA, the CDR3 is TGTGCCAGCAGCTTAGGCGTGCTGGACTTCTATGGCTACACCTTC. Translated: CASSLGVLDFYGYTF.

This clonotype occurred many times. This chain joins TRBV5-1 and TRBJ2-7; 8 bases fit TRBD1. The CDR3 consists of 15 residues. Trimming at V came to 0 bases and at J to 6 bases, leaving 8 bases not matched to a gene. Per germline, CDR1 SGHRS and CDR2 YFSETQ. This CDR3 reads CASSLGWTGFSEQYF. The DNA of the CDR3 is TGCGCCAGCAGCTTGGGATGGACAGGGTTCTCCGAGCAGTACTTC.

Many counts were recorded for this clonotype. The V call is TRBV7-8, the J call TRBJ2-5; D unresolved. From germline, CDR1 is SGHVS and CDR2 FQNEAQ. Between the trimmed V and J ends, which lost 6 bases and 2 bases, there was a span of 22 bases. The CDR3 has 17 residues. In DNA, the CDR3 is TGTGCCAGCAGTCAGGTGGGCAGCAGGCCGTTACAAGAGACCCAGTACTTC. Translating gives CASSQVGSRPLQETQYF.

This clonotype was seen at least ten times. The chain is built from TRBV5-1 and TRBJ2-3; 8 bases line up with TRBD2. The germline V gene has CDR1 SGHRS and CDR2 YFSETQ. The J segment lost 4 bases and the V segment lost 0 bases, leaving 4 bases of the junction unmatched. The CDR3 loop spans 15 amino acids. CDR3 DNA: TGCGCCAGCAGCTTGGGATCGCGGGGGGCAGATACGCAGTATTTT. Encoded protein: CASSLGSRGADTQYF.

Ten or more counts support this clonotype. This rearrangement joins TRBV27 to TRBJ2-1, with 10 bases aligning to TRBD2. The V gene's germline CDR1 is MNHEY and CDR2 SMNVEV (reference sequence). This CDR3 is 15 amino acids long. With 6 bases clipped from V and 7 bases from J, the junction kept 9 bases outside the gene matches. In DNA, the CDR3 is TGTGCCAGCAGATTCAAGCGGGAGGGCCTAAATGAGCAGTTCTTC. Amino acid sequence: CASRFKREGLNEQFF.

For this clonotype: A single base separates this from a much larger clone, so it may be a read error. Lacking the conserved final phenylalanine or tryptophan, this CDR3 likely reflects a read error. V gene TRBV9 combines with J gene TRBJ1-2; possibly TRBD1 for D (5 bases). V lost 4 bases and J lost 4, with 20 bases in between. Germline CDR1 reads SGDLS; CDR2 reads YYNGEE. This CDR3 has 16 residues. The CDR3 spells CASSQEGLLLSYGYTL. DNA for the CDR3: TGTGCCAGCAGCCAAGAGGGACTTTTGTTAAGCTATGGCTACACCCTC.

This clonotype was seen at least ten times. The gene calls are TRBV11-3 and TRBJ2-3, with D tentatively TRBD1 (5 bases). Germline values: CDR1 SGHNT, CDR2 YENEEA. V dropped 5 bases and J dropped 0 bases, with 15 bases sitting between them. The CDR3 contains 16 residues. The CDR3 is CASSAGQTPSTDTQYF. The CDR3 nucleotides are TGTGCCAGCAGCGCCGGACAAACACCGAGCACAGATACGCAGTATTTT. Drawing the rest from reference TRBV11-3 and TRBJ2-3, the complete variable domain is EAGVVQSPRYKIIEKKQPVAFWCNPISGHNTLYWYLQNLGQGPELLIRYENEEAVDDSQLPKDRFSAERLKGVDSTLKIQPAELGDSAVYLCASSAGQTPSTDTQYFGPGTRLTVL.

This clonotype was seen ten or more times. J is TRBJ2-3 and V is TRBV20-1; tentative D call: TRBD2 (5 bases). Deletions cut 2 bases from V and 2 bases from J, with 11 bases between. Germline V gives CDR1 DFQATT, CDR2 SNEGSKA (reference sequence). The CDR3 totals 14 residues. The chain's CDR3 is CSARSSLNTDTQYF. DNA for the CDR3: TGCAGTGCTAGATCTAGCCTCAACACAGATACGCAGTATTTT.

This clonotype was seen many times. The chain joins TRBV11-2 to TRBJ1-1; D uncertain. The CDR3 runs to 12 residues. Trimming pared 5 bases from V and 5 bases from J, leaving 9 bases between. The germline V gene has CDR1 SGHAT and CDR2 FQNNGV. The chain's CDR3 is CASSRIQTEAFF. The CDR3 DNA sequence: TGTGCCAGCAGCCGCATCCAGACTGAAGCTTTCTTT.

The sample holds many counts of this clonotype. The chain combines TRBV28 with TRBJ1-2, with D possibly being TRBD1 (6 bases). The V and J ends lost 3 bases and 4 bases respectively, with 9 bases between them. The germline gives CDR1 MDHEN, CDR2 SYDVKM. The CDR3 has 13 residues. The CDR3: CASSLGTPYGYTF. In DNA, the CDR3 is TGTGCCAGCAGTTTGGGGACACCCTATGGCTACACCTTC.

This clonotype was counted between two and nine times. This chain links TRBV4-1 with TRBJ2-7; tentatively, D is TRBD1 or TRBD2 (5 bases each). V was clipped by 1 base and J by 2 bases, with 9 bases between them. The CDR3 totals 14 residues. Germline CDR1 MGHRA, CDR2 YSYEKL. Here the CDR3 reads CASSQGEGPYEQYF. DNA of the CDR3: TGCGCCAGCAGCCAAGGCGAGGGGCCCTACGAGCAGTACTTC.

Ten or more counts support this clonotype. V gene TRBV5-1 combines with J gene TRBJ1-1; 7 nucleotides align to TRBD1. V lost 3 bases to trimming and J lost 3 bases; unmatched junction nucleotides: 5. CDR3 length: 14 amino acids. In germline, CDR1 is SGHRS, CDR2 YFSETQ. DNA for the CDR3: TGCGCCAGCAGCTACCAGGGGGGCGACACTGAAGCTTTCTTT. Its protein is CASSYQGGDTEAFF.

This clonotype showed up many times. The chain uses TRBV28 and TRBJ1-4; D is unresolved. Germline-derived CDR1 and CDR2 are MDHEN and SYDVKM. Trimming removed 6 bases from V and 0 bases from J, with 11 bases in between. The CDR3 is 15 amino acids. The CDR3 is CASSLELATNEKLFF. The DNA of the CDR3 is TGTGCCAGCAGCTTGGAGCTTGCAACTAATGAAAAACTGTTTTTT.

This clonotype has only a few counts. The gene calls are TRBV5-6 and TRBJ1-5; D is perhaps TRBD1 (5 bases). Trimming cost V 2 bases and J 5 bases, with 11 bases left between them. This CDR3 region has 14 residues. CDR1 is SGHDT, CDR2 YYEEEE, per germline. CDR3 DNA sequence: TGTGCCAGCAGCTTTGGGGGGACCGATCAGCCCCAGCATTTT. Translated, it gives CASSFGGTDQPQHF. The whole variable domain, remainder taken from reference TRBV5-6 and TRBJ1-5, is DAGVTQSPTHLIKTRGQQVTLRCSPKSGHDTVSWYQQALGQGPQFIFQYYEEEERQRGNFPDRFSGHQFPNYSSELNVNALLLGDSALYLCASSFGGTDQPQHFGDGTRLSIL.

The chain combines TRBV7-2 with TRBJ2-1, with TRBD2 identical over 13 bases. This CDR3 spans 16 amino acids. Per the germline V gene, CDR1 is SGHTA and CDR2 is FQGNSA. V trimming: 1 base; J trimming: 9 bases; junction bases outside the gene matches: 6. The CDR3 here is CASSLVGLAGVIEQFF. CDR3 bases: TGTGCCAGCAGCTTAGTAGGACTAGCGGGGGTAATTGAGCAGTTCTTC.